Following are 32 T cell receptor beta chains from one sample sequenced in a study of OX40 agonist ivuxolimab in advanced cancers. Only in-frame clones appear in the TCRdb table, and some are missing; sequencing was by immunoSEQ multiplex PCR. In the table there are tens of thousands of clones, approximately 80% of which are singletons. The specimen comprised CD4+ or CD8+ T cells sorted from blood, sampled in a trial of the OX40 agonist ivuxolimab. Receptor source: an adult with an advanced solid tumor such as melanoma, head and neck, liver or kidney cancer.

CDR3 residues: CASSNSMNTEAFF. Written as DNA, the CDR3 is TGTGCCAGTAGTAATAGCATGAACACTGAAGCTTTCTTT. This chain joins TRBV19 and TRBJ1-1, with D unclear. The germline CDR1 and CDR2 sequences are LNHDA and SQIVND (reference sequence). The V gene lost 4 bases and the J gene lost 0 bases, with 6 bases spanning the gap. The CDR3 runs to 13 residues. The entire variable domain, with the rest obtained from reference TRBV19 and TRBJ1-1, is as follows: DGGITQSPKYLFRKEGQNVTLSCEQNLNHDAMYWYRQDPGQGLRLIYYSQIVNDFQKGDIAEGYSVSREKKESFPLTVTSAQKNPTAFYLCASSNSMNTEAFFGQGTRLTVV.

The V gene is TRBV7-3, the J gene TRBJ1-1, with TRBD1 matching 8 bases. This CDR3 region has 15 residues. V was clipped by 2 bases and J by 3 bases; unmatched bases: 5. Germline V lookup: CDR1 SGHTA, CDR2 FQGTGA. The CDR3 bases are TGTGCCAGCAGCTTATTCCCGACAGGGGACACTGAAGCTTTCTTT. This gives the protein CASSLFPTGDTEAFF.

The chain couples TRBV21-1 to TRBJ1-2. TRBV21-1 is a recognized pseudogene. This CDR3 has 13 residues. DNA of the CDR3: TGTGCCAGCAGCAAAGCTACGGGTATTGGCTACACCTTC. Its translation: CASSKATGIGYTF.

This chain joins TRBV6-1 and TRBJ1-1; no firm D call. The CDR3 is 12 residues long. Trimming left V 1 base short and J 5 bases short, with 5 bases between. In germline, CDR1 is MNHNS, CDR2 SASEGT. The CDR3 loop reads CASSEGLTEAFF. CDR3 DNA: TGTGCCAGCAGTGAAGGGCTTACTGAAGCTTTCTTT.

This rearrangement joins TRBV7-3 to TRBJ2-7, with D uncertain. V was trimmed by 2 bases and J by 6 bases, leaving 11 bases between them. The germline V gene encodes CDR1 SGHTA and CDR2 FQGTGA. This CDR3 spans 13 amino acids. The CDR3 DNA is TGTGCCAGCAGCTTAGGAGTCCTTGCCGAGCAGTACTTC. This encodes CASSLGVLAEQYF.

The rearrangement links TRBV5-5 to TRBJ2-7, with TRBD2 as a possible D gene (7 bases). Germline CDR1 SGHKS, CDR2 YYEKEE (reference sequence). V lost 6 bases, J lost 5 bases, and 15 bases lay in between. This CDR3 contains 13 residues. The CDR3 here is CASNQQGGDEQYF. Written as DNA, the CDR3 is TGTGCCAGCAATCAACAGGGAGGGGACGAGCAGTACTTC.

Note on this clone: Other DNA sequences of this sample code for an identical CDR3. The chain employs TRBV5-4 and TRBJ2-7; 7 bases fit TRBD2. Germline CDR1 SGHNT, CDR2 YYREEE (reference sequence). V lost 0 bases, J lost 2 bases, and 2 bases stayed unmatched. This CDR3 contains 14 residues. The DNA of the CDR3 is TGTGCCAGCAGCTTGGGCGGGAGCCCCTACGAGCAGTACTTC. The encoded protein is CASSLGGSPYEQYF. The full variable domain, its missing parts supplied by reference TRBV5-4 and TRBJ2-7, is ETGVTQSPTHLIKTRGQQVTLRCSSQSGHNTVSWYQQALGQGPQFIFQYYREEENGRGNFPPRFSGLQFPNYSSELNVNALELDDSALYLCASSLGGSPYEQYFGPGTRLTVT.

The CDR3 DNA reads as TGTGCCAGCAGTTCACCAGGGACAGGGGGTTTTGTTAGAAACATTCAGTACTTC. It specifies CASSSPGTGGFVRNIQYF. The rearrangement uses TRBV28 and TRBJ2-4, with 11 bases lining up with TRBD1. The J segment lost 6 bases and the V segment lost 4 bases, leaving 14 bases of the junction unmatched. The CDR3 totals 18 residues. CDR1 and CDR2 (germline): MDHEN, SYDVKM.

V is TRBV6-4 and J is TRBJ2-5; TRBD1 might be the D (6 bases). Trimming took off 2 bases at V and 4 bases at J, with 11 bases between the two ends. The length of the CDR3 is 14 residues. Germline CDR1 reads MRHNA; CDR2 reads SNTAGT. The CDR3 coding sequence is TGTGCCAGCAGTGACCTACAGGGACCAGAGACCCAGTACTTC. Translation: CASSDLQGPETQYF.

The chain joins TRBV7-2 to TRBJ2-1; 9 nucleotides align to TRBD1. CDR3 length: 15 residues. Germline V gene lookup returns CDR1 SGHTA and CDR2 FQGNSA. The ends lost 4 bases at V and 7 bases at J; junction bases unmatched: 8. The CDR3 DNA reads as TGTGCCAGCAGCTCGTTCCCGGGACAGGGAAATGAGCAGTTCTTC. Translation: CASSSFPGQGNEQFF.

V and J are TRBV9 and TRBJ2-3; TRBD2 is a possible D gene (5 bases). From germline, CDR1 is SGDLS and CDR2 YYNGEE. This CDR3 spans 14 amino acids. Trimming took off 3 bases at V and 2 bases at J, with 10 bases between the two ends. In DNA form, the CDR3 reads TGTGCCAGCAGCGCCGGACTGAACACAGATACGCAGTATTTT. This gives the protein CASSAGLNTDTQYF.

This clone was observed a few times. The rearrangement uses TRBV2 and TRBJ1-4; D unclear. V was trimmed by 5 bases and J by 5 bases, leaving 12 bases between them. The CDR3 loop spans 14 amino acids. Germline V CDR1 and CDR2: SNHLY, FYNNEI. The CDR3 region has the DNA TGTGCCAGCAGTACCGGGGTGACGAATGAAAAACTGTTTTTT. Translation: CASSTGVTNEKLFF.

Only a few counts were recorded for this clone. V and J are TRBV6-5 and TRBJ2-1, with a tentative D call TRBD1 (5 bases). Trimming left V 2 bases short and J 13 bases short, with 9 bases between. CDR3 length: 11 residues. Per the germline V gene, CDR1 is MNHEY and CDR2 is SVGAGI. The CDR3 sequence is CASSYRGQQFF. In DNA form, the CDR3 reads TGTGCCAGCAGTTACCGCGGACAACAGTTCTTC.

The CDR3 region is CASSRALRVYNEQFF. In nucleotides, the CDR3 is TGTGCCAGCAGCCGTGCTCTCCGGGTCTACAATGAGCAGTTCTTC. The rearrangement uses TRBV6-6 and TRBJ2-1; D is unclear. CDR3 length: 15 amino acids. Germline V gives CDR1 MNHNY, CDR2 SVGAGI (reference sequence). Trimming stripped 6 bases from V and 3 bases from J, with 15 bases between.

The CDR3 spells CASSKDNSPLHF. As DNA, the CDR3 is TGTGCCAGCTCCAAGGATAATTCACCCCTCCACTTT. The chain couples TRBV2 to TRBJ1-6; D is undetermined. The V gene lost 8 bases and the J gene lost 5 bases, with 7 bases spanning the gap. The germline V gene encodes CDR1 SNHLY and CDR2 FYNNEI. The CDR3 is made up of 12 amino acids.

The DNA of the CDR3 is TGTGCAGCGGGTGTTGAGGGGGGGAGCTCCTACAATGAGCAGTTCTTC. It specifies CAAGVEGGSSYNEQFF. The rearrangement links TRBV27 to TRBJ2-1; weak D call: TRBD2 (7 bases). This CDR3 spans 16 amino acids. CDR1 is MNHEY and CDR2 is SMNVEV in the germline V gene (reference sequence).

A few counts support this clone. The chain combines TRBV25-1 with TRBJ2-1, with D uncertain. CDR1 MGHDK and CDR2 SYGVNS come from the germline V gene. V gave up 7 bases and J gave up 6 bases, with 7 bases separating them. This CDR3 contains 11 residues. This CDR3 is CASTLGNEQFF. CDR3 DNA sequence: TGTGCCAGCACCTTAGGCAATGAGCAGTTCTTC.

V and J are TRBV30 and TRBJ1-5; TRBD1 is a possible D gene (5 bases). Germline loops: CDR1 GTSNPN, CDR2 SVGIG (reference sequence). With 5 bases removed from V and 3 bases from J, the gap between germline ends came to 14 bases. The CDR3 is 14 residues long. The CDR3 region is CAWATGTINQPQHF. In DNA form, the CDR3 reads TGTGCCTGGGCTACCGGGACCATCAATCAGCCCCAGCATTTT.

The J gene is TRBJ2-5, the V gene TRBV7-2; D might be TRBD2 (5 bases). V lost 5 bases to trimming and J lost 3 bases, with 16 bases between them. CDR1 is SGHTA, CDR2 FQGNSA, per germline. The CDR3 consists of 15 residues. The CDR3 here is CASSDRGRGEETQYF. The DNA for the CDR3 is TGTGCCAGCAGCGACCGCGGACGGGGAGAAGAGACCCAGTACTTC.

As concerns this clone: Sequence at one end of the junction differs from germline and may be a read error. The J gene is TRBJ1-5, the V gene TRBV5-5, with no clear D. CDR1 is SGHKS and CDR2 is YYEKEE in the germline V gene (reference sequence). The CDR3 has 13 residues. Here the CDR3 DNA reads TGTGCTAGCAGCCTACTTAGCAATCAGCCCCAGCATTTT. It is translated as CASSLLSNQPQHF. The full variable domain, with the rest looked up from reference TRBV5-5 and TRBJ1-5, is DAGVTQSPTHLIKTRGQQVTLRCSPISGHKSVSWYQQVLGQGPQFIFQYYEKEERGRGNFPDRFSARQFPNYSSELNVNALLLGDSALYLCASSLLSNQPQHFGDGTRLSIL.

The rearrangement joins TRBV6-1 to TRBJ2-5, with TRBD1 matching over 11 bases. In germline, CDR1 is MNHNS, CDR2 SASEGT. The CDR3 runs 15 residues. The V segment lost 6 bases and the J segment 5 bases; nucleotides outside the gene matches: 8. The CDR3 sequence is CASSATGTGGETQYF. The CDR3 coding sequence is TGTGCCAGCAGCGCCACCGGGACAGGGGGGGAGACCCAGTACTTC.

The gene calls are TRBV7-2 and TRBJ2-7; D gene ambiguous. The germline V gene has CDR1 SGHTA and CDR2 FQGNSA. The CDR3 is 14 amino acids. Trimming took off 5 bases at V and 3 bases at J, with 14 bases between the two ends. The CDR3 spells CASSPGVVGYEQYF. The CDR3 bases are TGTGCCAGCAGCCCCGGAGTGGTCGGCTACGAGCAGTACTTC.

This chain joins TRBV5-4 and TRBJ2-2; weak D call: TRBD1 (5 bases). There are 15 residues in the CDR3. Germline-derived CDR1 and CDR2 are SGHNT and YYREEE (reference sequence). Deletions cut 0 bases from V and 4 bases from J, with 10 bases between. CDR3 amino acids: CASSLVRVVTGELFF. The CDR3 DNA is TGTGCCAGCAGCTTGGTCAGGGTGGTCACCGGGGAGCTGTTTTTT.

This chain connects TRBV19 to TRBJ1-4; TRBD1 matches 8 bases. The CDR3 has 16 amino acids. The germline CDR1 and CDR2 sequences are LNHDA and SQIVND (reference sequence). V was clipped by 4 bases and J by 4 bases; unmatched bases: 8. CDR3 nucleotide sequence: TGTGCCAGTAGTAAGGGGACAGGAGACCTTAATGAAAAACTGTTTTTT. This sequence encodes CASSKGTGDLNEKLFF.

The chain joins TRBV6-8 to TRBJ2-7; tentatively, D is TRBD2 (6 bases). Trimming removed 2 bases from V and 4 bases from J, with 15 bases in between. From germline, CDR1 is MNHGY and CDR2 SAAAGT. The CDR3 loop spans 15 amino acids. In DNA, the CDR3 is TGTGCCAGCAGTTACGCGCCGGGACTTTCGTACGAGCAGTACTTC. Its protein is CASSYAPGLSYEQYF.

This clone was observed a handful of times. The J gene is TRBJ2-3, the V gene TRBV27; 12 bases match TRBD1. Germline CDR1 is MNHEY and CDR2 is SMNVEV (reference sequence). Trimming took 2 bases from V and 4 from J; bases not matched to a gene: 10. This CDR3 has 18 residues. CDR3 sequence (DNA): TGTGCCAGCAGTTTAAGTAGAAGGGGACAGGGGGCATCAGATACGCAGTATTTT. Amino acid sequence: CASSLSRRGQGASDTQYF.

The V and J genes are TRBV5-5 and TRBJ1-3, with D possibly matching TRBD1 (5 bases). Trimming removed 6 bases at V and 1 base at J, with 20 bases between. Per germline, CDR1 SGHKS and CDR2 YYEKEE (reference sequence). CDR3 size: 17 residues. The CDR3 DNA reads TGTGCCAGCACCTTCCACGCCCAGGGTCAATCTGGAAACACCATATATTTT. Its translation is CASTFHAQGQSGNTIYF.

In its sample, this clone ranks as medium-sized. The gene calls are TRBV7-9 and TRBJ2-4, with D possibly being TRBD1 (5 bases). CDR1 SEHNR and CDR2 FQNEAQ come from the germline V gene (reference sequence). This CDR3 has 15 residues. Trimming stripped 6 bases from V and 1 base from J, with 13 bases between. The CDR3 loop reads CASRTIGVAKNIQYF. The CDR3 region has the DNA TGTGCCAGCAGGACCATAGGGGTTGCCAAAAACATTCAGTACTTC.

The rearrangement joins TRBV7-2 to TRBJ2-3; a possible D gene is TRBD2 (6 bases). Trimming removed 7 bases from V and 6 bases from J, with 14 bases in between. The CDR3 sequence is 13 residues long. Germline values: CDR1 SGHTA, CDR2 FQGNSA. The CDR3 region is CASTRRAGDTQYF. For the CDR3, the DNA is TGTGCCAGCACGAGGAGGGCGGGGGATACGCAGTATTTT.

This rearrangement joins TRBV7-9 to TRBJ2-4; D gene ambiguous. The CDR3 is made up of 16 amino acids. Germline lookup yields CDR1 SEHNR and CDR2 FQNEAQ (reference sequence). Trimming shortened V by 5 bases and J by 3 bases, and 17 bases separated the two germline ends. CDR3 coding DNA: TGTGCCAGCAGCCCAATTGGGCTCTCGCTCAAAAACATTCAGTACTTC. This sequence encodes CASSPIGLSLKNIQYF.

Remarks on this clone: Other nucleotide sequences from this sample produce the same CDR3. The rearrangement links TRBV11-2 to TRBJ2-7, with D tentatively TRBD1 (6 bases). The CDR3 has 14 amino acids. Trimming took 1 base from V and 3 from J, leaving 10 bases between them. The V gene's germline CDR1 is SGHAT and CDR2 FQNNGV. The DNA for the CDR3 is TGTGCCAGCAGCTTAGGGACAGCCGGCTACGAGCAGTACTTC. This translates into CASSLGTAGYEQYF. The entire variable domain, with the rest obtained from reference TRBV11-2 and TRBJ2-7, is as follows: EAGVAQSPRYKIIEKRQSVAFWCNPISGHATLYWYQQILGQGPKLLIQFQNNGVVDDSQLPKDRFSAERLKGVDSTLKIQPAKLEDSAVYLCASSLGTAGYEQYFGPGTRLTVT.

The CDR3: CSVETRPDSGYTF. The CDR3 nucleotides are TGCAGCGTTGAAACCCGTCCGGACAGTGGCTACACCTTC. The chain carries TRBV29-1 and TRBJ1-2, with D possibly TRBD1 on 6 matching bases. Germline values: CDR1 SQVTM, CDR2 ANQGSEA. V lost 2 bases and J lost 7, with 14 bases in between. The CDR3 sequence is 13 residues long.